These T cell receptor beta chains were read from a single sample in a study of OX40 agonist ivuxolimab in advanced cancers. Assay: immunoSEQ multiplex PCR; the TCRdb copy retains only in-frame clones and omits some. This table holds about 90,000 clones, 70% to 90% found once. The starting material was CD4+ or CD8+ T cells sorted from blood, obtained in a trial of the OX40 agonist ivuxolimab. Source of these receptors: an adult with an advanced solid tumor such as melanoma, head and neck, liver or kidney cancer. CDR3s include the opening cysteine and the closing phenylalanine or tryptophan. A D gene is named only where the DNA matches it firmly. A row's size may be missing; if present it is once, few, many or a size class.

clone_size | j_call | d_call | v_call | cdr3_nt | cdr3_aa
once | TRBJ1-1 | . | TRBV28 | TGTGCCAGCACCCGAGTTCTGGGGGGCACTGAAGCTTTCTTT | CASTRVLGGTEAFF
. | TRBJ2-7 | . | TRBV28 | TGTGCCAGCAGTCCGTATCCTCCCAAAAAGACGTACGACGAGCAGTACTTC | CASSPYPPKKTYDEQYF
few | TRBJ2-7 | . | TRBV18 | TGTGCCAGCTCACCGGCGACAGTTAGCTACGAGCAGTACTTC | CASSPATVSYEQYF
once | TRBJ1-5 | . | TRBV5-1 | TGCGCCAGCAGCTGGGGGTCGGATCAGCCCCAGCATTTT | CASSWGSDQPQHF
. | TRBJ2-5 | . | TRBV11-2 | TGTGCCAGCAGCCATGGAGGGCCCTGGGGAGAGACCCAGTACTTC | CASSHGGPWGETQYF
. | TRBJ2-7 | TRBD2 | TRBV10-1 | TGCGCCAGCAGTGTTGGTAGCGGGAACTACGAGCAGTACTTC | CASSVGSGNYEQYF
. | TRBJ2-1 | . | TRBV27 | TGTGCCAGCAGTTTAGGGGGGCCAGGCAGGAAGCAGTTCTTC | CASSLGGPGRKQFF
. | TRBJ2-1 | TRBD2 | TRBV29-1 | TGCAGCGTTGATCGTCACAGCGGGGGAGGGTACAATGAGCAGTTCTTC | CSVDRHSGGGYNEQFF
. | TRBJ2-7 | . | TRBV4-1 | TGCGCCAGCAGCCAAGCCGAGGGGGACGAGCAGTACTTC | CASSQAEGDEQYF
. | TRBJ1-1 | TRBD1 | TRBV27 | TGTGCCAGCAGTTGGACAGGGGCCACTGAAGCTTTCTTT | CASSWTGATEAFF
. | TRBJ2-4 | TRBD1 | TRBV29-1 | TGCAGCGTTTCTCCCGGGACAGGGGGTGACATTCAGTACTTC | CSVSPGTGGDIQYF
. | TRBJ2-2 | . | TRBV6-1 | TGTGCCAGCAGACTCAACCGGGCGAACACCGGGGAGCTGTTTTTT | CASRLNRANTGELFF
. | TRBJ2-1 | TRBD1 | TRBV29-1 | TGCAGCGTTGAACCGGGACAGCCCAACAATGAGCAGTTCTTC | CSVEPGQPNNEQFF
. | TRBJ2-3 | . | TRBV28 | TGTGCCAGCAGTTTTGGGAACGATTCGGGGAGCACAGATACGCAGTATTTT | CASSFGNDSGSTDTQYF
. | TRBJ2-7 | . | TRBV10-3 | TGTGCCATCTCCCTAGTCGACAGGTTAAGCTCCTACGAGCAGTACTTC | CAISLVDRLSSYEQYF
. | TRBJ2-7 | . | TRBV6-4 | TGTGCCAGCAGTTACCTTGGGGCGTCCTACGAGCAGTACTTC | CASSYLGASYEQYF
once | TRBJ2-1 | . | TRBV4-1 | TGCGCCAGCAGCCAAGAGGATCGGGTAAATGAGCAGTTCTTC | CASSQEDRVNEQFF
. | TRBJ2-7 | . | TRBV11-2 | TGTGCCAGCAGCTTAGAAGGGCAGTGGGGGCAGTACTTC | CASSLEGQWGQYF
. | TRBJ2-5 | . | TRBV10-3 | TGTGCCATCAGGCCGGGACGAGCAGAGACCCAGTACTTC | CAIRPGRAETQYF
. | TRBJ2-5 | TRBD1 | TRBV28 | TGTGCCAGCAGAAAGCGTCGGACAGGGGGTTTAGAGACCCAGTACTTC | CASRKRRTGGLETQYF
. | TRBJ2-1 | TRBD1 | TRBV7-3 | TGTGCCAGCAGCTTAGGGTGGGACAGGGCTTTGTTCTTC | CASSLGWDRALFF
. | TRBJ1-1 | . | TRBV4-1 | TGCGCCAGCAGCCTCAGGGGCGGACTGAACACTGAAGCTTTCTTT | CASSLRGGLNTEAFF
many | TRBJ1-2 | TRBD1 | TRBV2 | TGTGCCAGCAGCCCACAGGGGAGCGCCTATGGCTACACCTTC | CASSPQGSAYGYTF
few | TRBJ1-5 | TRBD1 | TRBV27 | TGTGCCAGCGGACAGGGAGGCGGTGGCAATCAGCCCCAGCATTTT | CASGQGGGGNQPQHF
. | TRBJ1-1 | . | TRBV5-1 | TGCGCCAGCAGCTTGGGAGTAACGGGGGGTGAAGCTTTCTTT | CASSLGVTGGEAFF
. | TRBJ2-7 | . | TRBV5-1 | TGCGCCAGCAGCCGTTGGGAGGGGGACAACGAGCAGTACTTC | CASSRWEGDNEQYF